Below are 11 T cell receptor beta chains sequenced from a single sample in a study of blood T cells in healthy people across ages. Sample-barcoded 5' priming and a J-beta primer mix drove a second PCR of about 6 to 12 cycles. MiXCR was run by TCRdb on the 5' RACE reads, yielding one entry per CDR3 protein. The sample lists around 900,000 distinct CDR3 sequences, around 28% occurring once. Input material: blood. The receptors derive from an elderly woman in good health.

This clonotype has a handful of counts. This rearrangement joins TRBV30 to TRBJ2-5, with 10 bases aligning to TRBD2. The CDR3 has 18 amino acids. Germline CDR1 reads GTSNPN; CDR2 reads SVGIG (reference sequence). With 7 bases clipped from V and 3 bases from J, the junction kept 20 bases outside the gene matches. The CDR3, as DNA: TGTGCCTCCACCTGGACTAGGCTAGCGGGGGTATTCGAAGAGACCCAGTACTTC. Translating gives CASTWTRLAGVFEETQYF. The full variable domain, completed using reference TRBV30 and TRBJ2-5, is SQTIHQWPATLVQPVGSPLSLECTVEGTSNPNLYWYRQAAGRGLQLLFYSVGIGQISSEVPQNLSASRPQDRQFILSSKKLLLSDSGFYLCASTWTRLAGVFEETQYFGPGTRLLVL.

This clonotype was counted many times. This chain joins TRBV6-2 or TRBV6-3 and TRBJ2-5, with 7 positions matching TRBD1. The trim removed 2 bases at V and 2 bases at J, leaving 2 bases unmatched. The CDR3 has 14 amino acids. Germline V gene sequence: CDR1 MNHEY, CDR2 SVGEGT. In DNA form, the CDR3 reads TGTGCCAGCAGTTACCCGGGACAGCAAGAGACCCAGTACTTC. This encodes CASSYPGQQETQYF.

The table lists this clonotype with many counts. The chain has TRBV3-1 and TRBJ2-4; D is undetermined. V was pared by 1 base and J by 0 bases, with 10 bases between. Germline V CDR1 and CDR2: LGHDT, YNNKEL (reference sequence). CDR3 length equals 16 residues. The CDR3 loop is CASSQASAIAKNIQYF. The CDR3 DNA is TGTGCCAGCAGCCAAGCCTCAGCTATAGCCAAAAACATTCAGTACTTC.

Many counts were recorded for this clonotype. The V call is TRBV6-2 or TRBV6-3, the J call TRBJ2-1; 8 bases align to TRBD1. This CDR3 is 17 amino acids long. Germline CDR1 and CDR2: MNHEY and SVGEGT. Trimming took 2 bases from V and 0 from J; bases not matched to a gene: 6. Written as DNA, the CDR3 is TGTGCCAGCAGTTACCACGGCGGGACAGGCTCCTACAATGAGCAGTTCTTC. Protein sequence: CASSYHGGTGSYNEQFF.

This chain's CDR3 is CASSLDRAAETQYF. CDR3 nucleotides: TGTGCCAGCAGCTTAGACAGGGCTGCAGAGACCCAGTACTTC. This sequence joins TRBV7-2 and TRBJ2-5, with D perhaps TRBD1 (6 bases). The CDR3 consists of 14 residues. V was pared by 1 base and J by 4 bases, with 10 bases between. Germline CDR1 is SGHTA and CDR2 is FQGNSA.

This clonotype has a count of ten or more. With a much larger clone just one base away, this may be a read error. This chain joins TRBV24-1 and TRBJ2-1; D gene ambiguous. Judging by the DNA end, TRBJ2-7 fits better; the J call may be wrong. Germline V gene data show CDR1 as KGHDR and CDR2 as SFDVKD. The CDR3 runs 13 residues. The CDR3 region is CATSKSSYNEQYF. The CDR3 coding sequence is TGTGCCACCAGCAAAAGCTCCTACAATGAGCAGTACTTC.

This clonotype was picked up a small number of times. A read error is possible here, since a much larger clone lies one base away. The chain employs TRBV20-1 and TRBJ2-5; no firm D call. The better agreement between TRBJ2-7 and the DNA end casts doubt on the J call. The CDR3 length is 10 residues. Germline V CDR1 and CDR2: DFQATT, SNEGSKA (reference sequence). In nucleotides, the CDR3 is TGCAGCCCCAAATGGGACGAGCAGTACTTC. Protein product: CSPKWDEQYF.

About this clonotype: No conserved phenylalanine or tryptophan ends this CDR3, so it is likely a read error. This chain connects TRBV4-2 to TRBJ2-2; 7 nucleotides line up with TRBD1. V was pared by 1 base and J by 7 bases, with 9 bases of the junction left unmatched. This CDR3 is built from 16 residues. Germline V gene sequence: CDR1 LGHNA, CDR2 YNFKEQ. The chain's CDR3 is CASSQARGNLVGELFL. The CDR3 DNA follows: TGTGCCAGCAGCCAAGCCAGGGGGAACCTTGTCGGGGAGCTGTTTTTG.

V usage is TRBV7-9 and J usage is TRBJ1-1; a possible D gene is TRBD1 (5 bases). From germline, CDR1 is SEHNR and CDR2 FQNEAQ (reference sequence). The CDR3 is 17 amino acids. Trimming took off 3 bases at V and 0 bases at J, with 17 bases between the two ends. This CDR3 is CASSLGGWVTVNTEAFF. DNA for the CDR3: TGTGCCAGCAGCTTGGGGGGATGGGTTACAGTGAACACTGAAGCTTTCTTT. The whole variable domain, remainder taken from reference TRBV7-9 and TRBJ1-1, is DTGVSQNPRHKITKRGQNVTFRCDPISEHNRLYWYRQTLGQGPEFLTYFQNEAQLEKSRLLSDRFSAERPKGSFSTLEIQRTEQGDSAMYLCASSLGGWVTVNTEAFFGQGTRLTVV.

Many counts were recorded for this clonotype. This sequence joins TRBV7-2 and TRBJ2-5, with D unclear. Trimming stripped 2 bases from V and 2 bases from J, with 12 bases between. CDR1 and CDR2 (germline): SGHTA, FQGNSA. The CDR3 runs to 15 residues. CDR3: CASSLPPNRQETQYF. The CDR3 DNA reads as TGTGCCAGCAGCTTACCCCCCAACAGACAAGAGACCCAGTACTTC.

This clonotype was recorded at least ten times. V usage is TRBV6-2 or TRBV6-3 and J usage is TRBJ1-6; TRBD1 agrees at 7 bases. CDR3 length: 14 residues. In germline, CDR1 is MNHEY, CDR2 SVGEGT. The V gene end was trimmed by 5 bases and the J gene end by 10 bases; junction bases not matched to a gene: 8. The CDR3 nucleotides are TGTGCCAGCAGTACCGGGACAGTGTGGTCACCCCTCCACTTT. This gives the protein CASSTGTVWSPLHF.